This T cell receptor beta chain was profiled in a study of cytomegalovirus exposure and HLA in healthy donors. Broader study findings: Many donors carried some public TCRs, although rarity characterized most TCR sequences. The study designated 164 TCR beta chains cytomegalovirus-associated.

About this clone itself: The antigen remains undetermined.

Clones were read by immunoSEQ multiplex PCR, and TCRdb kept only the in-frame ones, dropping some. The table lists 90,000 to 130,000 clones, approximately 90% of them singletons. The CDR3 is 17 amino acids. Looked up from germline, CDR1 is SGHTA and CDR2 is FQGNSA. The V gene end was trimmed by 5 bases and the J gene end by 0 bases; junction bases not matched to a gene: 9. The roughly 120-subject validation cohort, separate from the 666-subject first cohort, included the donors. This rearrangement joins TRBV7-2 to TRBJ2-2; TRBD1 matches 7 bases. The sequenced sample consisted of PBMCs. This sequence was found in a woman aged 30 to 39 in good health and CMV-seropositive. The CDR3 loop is CASSLLQGPTNTGELFF. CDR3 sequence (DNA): TGTGCCAGCAGCCTCCTACAGGGGCCAACGAACACCGGGGAGCTGTTTTTT.